Following are 32 T cell receptor beta chains from one sample sequenced in a study of cytomegalovirus exposure and HLA in healthy donors (dated by TCRdb to the late 2010s). Libraries were built with the immunoSEQ multiplex PCR assay. For the multiplex PCR, a mixture combining 60 forward primers for TCR Vbeta segments and 13 reverse primers for TCR Jbeta segments was used. TCRdb re-hosts the immuneACCESS table, in-frame sequences only. Its copies lack some clones; in the studies checked, an unresolved V gene accounts for under half of them, and the cause for the rest is not known. The sample contains about 180,000 clones, around 70% of them found a single time. The ten most abundant clones make up 2.9% of the sample. The sequenced sample was PBMCs. The receptors originated from a male donor in good health and CMV-seronegative.

This chain joins TRBV9 and TRBJ1-1; 7 nucleotides match TRBD1. The junction had 19 bases not matched to a gene; V was cut back by 0 bases and J by 5 bases. This CDR3 region has 19 residues. Germline V CDR1 and CDR2: SGDLS, YYNGEE. CDR3 sequence reads: CASSVAVLGTASVRTEAFF. CDR3 bases: TGTGCCAGCAGCGTAGCTGTCTTGGGGACAGCCAGCGTTAGGACTGAAGCTTTCTTT.

The sample holds a few counts of this clone. The CDR3 sequence is CASSLVGGISGTAYEQYF. The CDR3 DNA sequence: TGTGCCAGCAGCTTAGTAGGAGGGATTAGCGGGACGGCGTACGAGCAGTACTTC. The V gene is TRBV7-6, the J gene TRBJ2-7, with 8 bases matching TRBD2. Germline CDR1 is SGHVS and CDR2 is FNYEAQ. CDR3 length equals 18 residues. The V and J ends lost 1 base and 4 bases, in that order; junction bases with no gene match: 15.

The chain combines TRBV9 with TRBJ2-4; no firm D call. This CDR3 has 14 residues. Germline CDR1 SGDLS, CDR2 YYNGEE. The germline V and J ends were trimmed by 0 bases and 0 bases, with 4 bases remaining between them. CDR3 nucleotide sequence: TGTGCCAGCAGCGTAGGACTAGCCAAAAACATTCAGTACTTC. Protein product: CASSVGLAKNIQYF.

This chain connects TRBV18 to TRBJ2-1; 7 positions match TRBD1. The CDR3 runs 16 residues. The germline gives CDR1 KGHSH, CDR2 LQKENI. V lost 3 bases and J lost 0; bases outside the gene matches: 5. DNA of the CDR3: TGTGCCAGCTCACCCCGGACAGGCGCCTCCTACAATGAGCAGTTCTTC. Translating it yields CASSPRTGASYNEQFF.

For this clone: Other DNA sequences in the same sample also yield this CDR3. For the CDR3, the DNA is TGTGCCTGGAGTCAACAGGGGAATCAGCCCCAGCATTTT. As protein: CAWSQQGNQPQHF. The chain uses TRBV30 and TRBJ1-5; 7 bases map to TRBD1. With 2 bases clipped from V and 4 bases from J, the junction kept 2 bases outside the gene matches. CDR3 length: 13 residues. Germline CDR1 is GTSNPN and CDR2 is SVGIG (reference sequence).

The rearrangement uses TRBV10-3 and TRBJ1-5; TRBD1 matches 7 bases. This CDR3 has 13 amino acids. Germline CDR1 is ENHRY and CDR2 is SYGVKD. Trimming took 6 bases from V and 9 from J; bases not matched to a gene: 8. As DNA, the CDR3 is TGTGCCATCAGCCCTGAGGACAGGTTGCCCCAGCATTTT. Protein product: CAISPEDRLPQHF.

The chain links TRBV11-3 to TRBJ2-1; the D gene is possibly TRBD2 (6 bases). The CDR3 sequence is 13 residues long. Per the germline V gene, CDR1 is SGHNT and CDR2 is YENEEA. V was clipped by 5 bases and J by 6 bases, with 11 bases between them. CDR3 coding DNA: TGTGCCAGCAGCCCAGGGAGGATCAATGAGCAGTTCTTC. Its translation: CASSPGRINEQFF.

The rearrangement links TRBV16 to TRBJ1-5; possible D gene TRBD1, 6 bases. Deletions cut 6 bases from V and 2 bases from J, with 20 bases between. This CDR3 comprises 17 residues. CDR1 and CDR2 (germline): KGHSY, FQNENV. The DNA of the CDR3 is TGTGCCAGCAGTCAAGTATGGGGGCCGCTCGGCAATCAGCCCCAGCATTTT. Encoded protein: CASSQVWGPLGNQPQHF. Complete variable domain (other parts from reference TRBV16 and TRBJ1-5): GEEVAQTPKHLVRGEGQKAKLYCAPIKGHSYVFWYQQVLKNEFKFLISFQNENVFDETGMPKERFSAKCLPNSPCSLEIQATKLEDSAVYFCASSQVWGPLGNQPQHFGDGTRLSIL.

A few counts support this clone. The chain is built from TRBV5-1 and TRBJ2-3; 11 bases fit TRBD2. The CDR3 sequence is 16 residues long. Looked up from germline, CDR1 is SGHRS and CDR2 is YFSETQ. The ends lost 4 bases at V and 3 bases at J; junction bases unmatched: 7. The CDR3, as DNA: TGCGCCAGCAGCAAGAATAGCGGGGGGGCGACAGATACGCAGTATTTT. This translates into CASSKNSGGATDTQYF.

The chain links TRBV9 to TRBJ1-5; D might be TRBD1 (6 bases). CDR1 and CDR2 (germline): SGDLS, YYNGEE. V lost 3 bases and J 7 bases, leaving 14 bases between the germline ends. CDR3 length: 14 residues. The CDR3 region is CASSEYRDGQPQHF. The CDR3 nucleotides read TGTGCCAGCAGCGAGTACAGGGATGGCCAGCCCCAGCATTTT.

The rearrangement uses TRBV25-1 and TRBJ2-1; 9 nucleotides line up with TRBD2. Germline loops: CDR1 MGHDK, CDR2 SYGVNS. This CDR3 spans 14 amino acids. V lost 5 bases to trimming and J lost 4 bases; unmatched junction nucleotides: 3. CDR3 residues: CASSRTSEYNEQFF. The CDR3 coding sequence is TGTGCCAGCAGTCGGACTAGCGAGTACAATGAGCAGTTCTTC.

V and J are TRBV13 and TRBJ2-1; 9 nucleotides line up with TRBD1. The germline V gene has CDR1 PRHDT and CDR2 FYEKMQ (reference sequence). The CDR3 has 15 residues. Losses at the gene ends were 6 bases for V and 6 bases for J; bases not matched to a gene: 9. The CDR3 sequence: CASSIRDRVFNEQFF. As DNA, the CDR3 is TGTGCCAGCAGTATCCGGGACAGGGTGTTCAATGAGCAGTTCTTC.

This clone was seen only once. The chain employs TRBV7-2 and TRBJ1-2; 8 bases are a match to TRBD1. Germline V gene sequence: CDR1 SGHTA, CDR2 FQGNSA. The V and J ends lost 5 bases and 10 bases, in that order; junction bases with no gene match: 9. CDR3 length equals 13 residues. CDR3 in DNA: TGTGCCAGCAGCCCTTGGACAGGGAGTGCCTACACCTTC. It is translated as CASSPWTGSAYTF. The entire variable domain, with the rest obtained from reference TRBV7-2 and TRBJ1-2, is as follows: GAGVSQSPSNKVTEKGKDVELRCDPISGHTALYWYRQSLGQGLEFLIYFQGNSAPDKSGLPSDRFSAERTGGSVSTLTIQRTQQEDSAVYLCASSPWTGSAYTFGSGTRLTVV.

This clone was detected only once. The chain combines TRBV13 with TRBJ1-4; no reliable D call. With 3 bases removed from V and 8 bases from J, the gap between germline ends came to 13 bases. This CDR3 region has 14 residues. CDR1 is PRHDT and CDR2 is FYEKMQ in the germline V gene (reference sequence). In DNA form, the CDR3 reads TGTGCCAGCAGCTTTCGGGGTATTGGGGAAAAACTGTTTTTT. It yields the protein CASSFRGIGEKLFF.

This clone was counted once. This chain uses TRBV7-6 with TRBJ2-2; D is possibly TRBD2 (6 bases). Germline V lookup: CDR1 SGHVS, CDR2 FNYEAQ. The CDR3 contains 17 residues. Trimming took off 3 bases at V and 9 bases at J, with 23 bases between the two ends. The CDR3 DNA sequence: TGTGCCAGCAGCTTCTGGGGGGTGTCTCATATCGACCGGGAGCTGTTTTTT. Amino acids: CASSFWGVSHIDRELFF.

J is TRBJ1-4 and V is TRBV30; a weak D match, TRBD1 (5 bases). V lost 2 bases, J lost 7 bases, and 8 bases lay in between. The germline CDR1 and CDR2 sequences are GTSNPN and SVGIG (reference sequence). The CDR3 totals 12 residues. In DNA form, the CDR3 reads TGTGCCTGGAGTCGGCAGGGTGAAAAACTGTTTTTT. Its translation is CAWSRQGEKLFF.

This clone was detected a few times. This chain uses TRBV7-6 with TRBJ2-2; 9 bases match TRBD1. The CDR3 sequence is 17 residues long. The trim removed 4 bases at V and 7 bases at J, leaving 13 bases unmatched. CDR1 is SGHVS and CDR2 is FNYEAQ in the germline V gene. In nucleotides, the CDR3 is TGTGCCAGCAGCTCCCCGGGACAGGGCATTAGTGGCGGGGAGCTGTTTTTT. Translating gives CASSSPGQGISGGELFF.

The chain employs TRBV28 and TRBJ1-5, with 9 bases lining up with TRBD1. J lost 0 bases, V lost 9 bases, and 12 bases had no gene match. The CDR3 covers 17 residues. Looked up from germline, CDR1 is MDHEN and CDR2 is SYDVKM. The CDR3: CASLPGQGLPSNQPQHF. The DNA for the CDR3 is TGTGCCAGTCTTCCGGGACAGGGATTACCTAGCAATCAGCCCCAGCATTTT.

The V call is TRBV30, the J call TRBJ1-6; 9 bases line up with TRBD1. V lost 3 bases and J lost 10; bases outside the gene matches: 4. CDR1 is GTSNPN and CDR2 is SVGIG in the germline V gene (reference sequence). The CDR3 has 13 residues. CDR3 sequence reads: CAWRTGGESPLHF. For the CDR3, the DNA is TGTGCCTGGAGGACAGGGGGAGAATCACCCCTCCACTTT.

V gene TRBV7-7 combines with J gene TRBJ2-1, with 8 bases aligning to TRBD1. Germline CDR1 SSHAT, CDR2 FNYEAQ (reference sequence). V shed 1 base and J 7 bases; nucleotides not matched to a gene: 6. The CDR3 runs 15 residues. The CDR3 region is CASSLGRTGSNEQFF. The CDR3 region has the DNA TGTGCCAGCAGCTTAGGTAGGACAGGGAGTAATGAGCAGTTCTTC. Using reference TRBV7-7 and TRBJ2-1 for the parts outside the CDR3, the full variable domain is GAGVSQSPRYKVTKRGQDVTLRCDPISSHATLYWYQQALGQGPEFLTYFNYEAQPDKSGLPSDRFSAERPEGSISTLTIQRTEQRDSAMYRCASSLGRTGSNEQFFGPGTRLTVL.

Notes on this clone: A junction end diverges from the germline sequence, so it may reflect a read error. The gene calls are TRBV7-9 and TRBJ1-5, with TRBD1 identical over 7 bases. There are 16 residues in the CDR3. Germline assignment: CDR1 SEHNR and CDR2 FQNEAQ (reference sequence). CDR3 in amino acids: CSSSLVQGYSNQPQHF. The DNA of the CDR3 is TGTTCCAGCAGCTTGGTACAGGGGTATAGCAATCAGCCCCAGCATTTT.

CDR3: CATSADSGNQPQHF. The CDR3 DNA sequence: TGTGCCACCAGTGCGGACAGTGGGAATCAGCCCCAGCATTTT. This rearrangement joins TRBV15 to TRBJ1-5; weak D call: TRBD1 (6 bases). V lost 6 bases, J lost 4 bases, and 13 bases lay in between. CDR3 length: 14 amino acids. Germline V gene lookup returns CDR1 LNHNV and CDR2 YYDKDF (reference sequence).

The chain has TRBV5-1 and TRBJ1-2; D ambiguous. Trimming pared 0 bases from V and 2 bases from J, leaving 8 bases between. CDR3 length equals 14 residues. Germline CDR1 and CDR2: SGHRS and YFSETQ. CDR3 in amino acids: CASSLGQMNYGYTF. The CDR3 DNA is TGCGCCAGCAGCTTGGGGCAGATGAACTATGGCTACACCTTC.

The chain links TRBV21-1 to TRBJ1-5; TRBD1 reflects the table's D call only, with no check against the DNA. TRBV21-1 is a pseudogene segment. The CDR3 contains 16 residues. CDR3 coding DNA: TGTGCCAGCAGCCACACCCGACAGGGGACCAATCAGCCCCAGCATTTT. Translated, it gives CASSHTRQGTNQPQHF.

The table lists this clone with a count of one. V and J are TRBV27 and TRBJ1-2; 7 bases align to TRBD1. CDR1 and CDR2 from the germline V gene are MNHEY and SMNVEV (reference sequence). J gave up 5 bases and V 5 bases, and 14 bases lay outside the gene matches. The CDR3 covers 16 residues. Here the CDR3 reads CASSAQQGSINYGYTF. In DNA, the CDR3 is TGTGCCAGCAGTGCTCAACAGGGGTCCATAAATTATGGCTACACCTTC.

This chain links TRBV29-1 with TRBJ1-1; D not certain. Germline CDR1 and CDR2: SQVTM and ANQGSEA. This CDR3 is 12 amino acids long. V dropped 4 bases and J dropped 3 bases, with 9 bases sitting between them. In DNA form, the CDR3 reads TGCAGCGTTGCCCCTTTCGACACTGAAGCTTTCTTT. Translation: CSVAPFDTEAFF.

The chain employs TRBV25-1 and TRBJ1-2; TRBD1 agrees at 9 bases. The CDR3 is 16 amino acids. CDR1 and CDR2 from the germline V gene are MGHDK and SYGVNS. Unmatched junction bases numbered 10, after V lost 6 bases and J lost 2 bases. In DNA form, the CDR3 reads TGTGCCAGCAGAGTAGACAGGGGGTGGTGGAACTATGGCTACACCTTC. Translating it yields CASRVDRGWWNYGYTF.

The CDR3, as DNA: TGCGCCAGCAGCTTGGGACTAGCGGGAGGCTCAGATACGCAGTATTTT. Translating gives CASSLGLAGGSDTQYF. The J gene is TRBJ2-3, the V gene TRBV5-1; 13 bases are a match to TRBD2. The CDR3 runs to 16 residues. The V and J ends lost 0 bases and 4 bases, in that order; junction bases with no gene match: 2. Germline lookup yields CDR1 SGHRS and CDR2 YFSETQ.

This chain connects TRBV7-9 to TRBJ1-6; 9 nucleotides agree with TRBD1. This CDR3 spans 15 amino acids. Trimming removed 5 bases from V and 7 bases from J; junction bases left unmatched: 6. Germline V gene data show CDR1 as SEHNR and CDR2 as FQNEAQ (reference sequence). The CDR3 coding sequence is TGTGCCAGCAGCCCGACTGGGACAGGGAATTCACCCCTCCACTTT. Its translation is CASSPTGTGNSPLHF.

Comment on this clone: Additional DNA sequences in this sample encode the identical CDR3. The gene calls are TRBV29-1 and TRBJ1-2, with a tentative D call TRBD1 (6 bases). The CDR3 runs 13 residues. Trimming removed 3 bases at V and 1 base at J, with 9 bases between. CDR1 is SQVTM and CDR2 is ANQGSEA in the germline V gene. The CDR3 loop is CSVDGRGNYGYTF. For the CDR3, the DNA is TGCAGCGTTGATGGCAGGGGTAACTATGGCTACACCTTC.

A word on this clone: Its ends do not fully match the called genes, so a read error is possible. This chain uses TRBV7-9 with TRBJ1-5; D might be TRBD1 (6 bases). The CDR3 is 17 amino acids. Germline V gene sequence: CDR1 SEHNR, CDR2 FQNEAQ (reference sequence). The CDR3 bases are TGTTCCAGCAGCCGGACAGTCGGCTACCAAAGCAATCAGCCCCAGCATTTT. It specifies CSSSRTVGYQSNQPQHF.

The V call is TRBV11-3, the J call TRBJ2-3; D unclear. The CDR3 length is 13 residues. V was shortened by 4 bases and J by 5 bases, with 10 bases between the two germline ends. Germline CDR1 reads SGHNT; CDR2 reads YENEEA. The CDR3 region is CASSWSAEDTQYF. The CDR3, as DNA: TGTGCCAGCAGCTGGTCTGCGGAAGATACGCAGTATTTT.